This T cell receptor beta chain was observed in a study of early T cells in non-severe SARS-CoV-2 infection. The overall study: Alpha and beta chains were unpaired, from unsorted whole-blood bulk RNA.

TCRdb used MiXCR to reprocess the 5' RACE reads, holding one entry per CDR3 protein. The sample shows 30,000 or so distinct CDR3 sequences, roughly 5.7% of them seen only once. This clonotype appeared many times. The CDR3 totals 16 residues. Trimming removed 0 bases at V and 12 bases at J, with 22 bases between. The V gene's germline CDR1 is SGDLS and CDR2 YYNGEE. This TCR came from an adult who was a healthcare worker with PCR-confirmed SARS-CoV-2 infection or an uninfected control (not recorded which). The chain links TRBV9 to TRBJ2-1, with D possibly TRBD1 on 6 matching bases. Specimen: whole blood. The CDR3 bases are TGTGCCAGCAGCGTAGTTCTTGACAGGCGGCTAGTCGGGCAGTTCTTC. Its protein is CASSVVLDRRLVGQFF.